Sequencing of this T cell receptor (beta chain) was carried out in a study of blood T cell repertoires in COVID-19. The table came from immunoSEQ multiplex PCR; TCRdb's copy has only in-frame clones and leaves some out. The data show about 230,000 clones, more than 65% seen once. This sequence was found in a woman aged 80 or over with acute or convalescent COVID-19. The specimen was peripheral blood.

The CDR3 loop is CASSLYDNRDEQYF. The DNA of the CDR3 is TGTGCCAGCAGCCTCTACGATAACAGGGACGAGCAGTACTTC. The chain couples TRBV7-8 to TRBJ2-7; D perhaps matches TRBD1 (6 bases). Germline assignment: CDR1 SGHVS and CDR2 FQNEAQ. V was pared by 5 bases and J by 5 bases, with 16 bases between. The CDR3 is made up of 14 amino acids.